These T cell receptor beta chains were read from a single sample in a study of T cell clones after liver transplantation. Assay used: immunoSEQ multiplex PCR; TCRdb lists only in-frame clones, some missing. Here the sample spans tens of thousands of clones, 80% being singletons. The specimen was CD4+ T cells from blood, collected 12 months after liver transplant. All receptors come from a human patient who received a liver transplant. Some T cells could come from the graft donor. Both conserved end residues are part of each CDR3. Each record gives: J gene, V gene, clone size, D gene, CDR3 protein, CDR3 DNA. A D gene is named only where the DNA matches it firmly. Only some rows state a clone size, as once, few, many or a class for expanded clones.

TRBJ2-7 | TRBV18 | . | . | CASSQEGLYSYEQYF | TGTGCCAGCTCACAAGAGGGACTGTACTCCTACGAGCAGTACTTC
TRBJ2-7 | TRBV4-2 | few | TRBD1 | CASSPLRTGEQYF | TGTGCCAGCAGCCCCCTCCGGACAGGGGAGCAGTACTTC
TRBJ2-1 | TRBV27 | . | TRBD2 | CASSSPGLANNEQFF | TGTGCCAGCAGTTCCCCGGGACTAGCGAACAATGAGCAGTTCTTC
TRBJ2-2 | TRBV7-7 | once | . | CASSLEGATGELFF | TGTGCCAGCAGCTTAGAAGGGGCCACCGGGGAGCTGTTTTTT
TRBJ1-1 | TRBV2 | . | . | CAIRTANTEAFF | TGTGCCATACGGACAGCGAACACTGAAGCTTTCTTT
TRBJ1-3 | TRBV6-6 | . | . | CATSYGGSSGNTIYF | TGTGCCACCTCCTACGGGGGAAGCTCTGGAAACACCATATATTTT
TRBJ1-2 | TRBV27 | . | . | CASSFAGFRSYGYTF | TGTGCCAGCAGTTTCGCTGGGTTCCGTAGCTATGGCTACACCTTC
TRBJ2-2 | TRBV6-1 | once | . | CASARLGNTGELFF | TGTGCCAGCGCCCGCTTAGGGAACACCGGGGAGCTGTTTTTT
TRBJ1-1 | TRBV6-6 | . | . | CASSPRGSPAAEAFF | TGTGCCAGCAGCCCCCGGGGCTCCCCAGCAGCTGAAGCTTTCTTT
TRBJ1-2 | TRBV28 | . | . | CAIPSGTLGGYTF | TGTGCCATCCCCTCCGGGACATTGGGGGGCTACACCTTC
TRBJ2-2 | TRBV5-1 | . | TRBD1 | CASIPPGQGAGTGELFF | TGCGCCAGCATCCCCCCGGGACAGGGGGCCGGCACCGGGGAGCTGTTTTTT
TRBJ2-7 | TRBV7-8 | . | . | CASSLANQYEQYF | TGTGCCAGCAGCTTAGCGAATCAGTACGAGCAGTACTTC
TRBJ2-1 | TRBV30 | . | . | CACGVNEQFF | TGTGCTTGCGGGGTAAATGAGCAGTTCTTC
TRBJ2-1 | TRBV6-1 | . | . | CASSDQGDEQFF | TGTGCCAGCAGTGACCAGGGCGATGAGCAGTTCTTC
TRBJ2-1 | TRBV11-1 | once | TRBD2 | CASKREGGNEQFF | TGTGCCAGCAAGCGGGAAGGAGGCAATGAGCAGTTCTTC
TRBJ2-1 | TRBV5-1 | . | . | CASTILGGHSSSDEQFF | TGCGCCAGCACCATCCTTGGCGGTCACAGCTCTAGCGATGAGCAGTTCTTC
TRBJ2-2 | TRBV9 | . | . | CASSVGVGAGTGELFF | TGTGCCAGCAGCGTAGGTGTGGGGGCAGGCACCGGGGAGCTGTTTTTT
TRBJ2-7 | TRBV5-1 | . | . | CASSYGRSSYEQYF | TGCGCCAGCAGCTATGGCCGGAGCTCCTACGAGCAGTACTTC
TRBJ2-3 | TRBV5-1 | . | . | CASSLGLPDGTDTQYF | TGCGCCAGCAGCTTGGGACTACCGGATGGCACAGATACGCAGTATTTT
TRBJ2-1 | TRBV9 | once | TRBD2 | CASSVTSGSMKQFF | TGTGCCAGCAGCGTTACTAGCGGGAGTATGAAGCAGTTCTTC
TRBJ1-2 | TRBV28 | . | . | CASSYGPYGYTF | TGTGCCAGCAGTTACGGGCCCTATGGCTACACCTTC
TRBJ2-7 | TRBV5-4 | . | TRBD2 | CASSFGLGNPYEQYF | TGTGCCAGCAGCTTCGGACTAGGGAATCCCTACGAGCAGTACTTC
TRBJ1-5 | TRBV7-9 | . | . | CASSLGSGNNQPQHF | TGTGCCAGCAGCTTAGGTTCAGGTAACAATCAGCCCCAGCATTTT
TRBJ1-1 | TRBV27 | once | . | CASSLGRRGGTEAFF | TGTGCCAGCAGTTTGGGTAGGCGGGGAGGTACTGAAGCTTTCTTT
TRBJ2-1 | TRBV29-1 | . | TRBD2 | CSVGGGRATEQFF | TGCAGCGTTGGTGGGGGGAGGGCCACTGAGCAGTTCTTC
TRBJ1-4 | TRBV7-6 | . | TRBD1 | CASSSNRGSNEKLFF | TGTGCCAGCAGCAGTAACAGGGGCTCAAATGAAAAACTGTTTTTT
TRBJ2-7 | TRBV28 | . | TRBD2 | CASSLRWTSGRPLRSEQYF | TGTGCCAGCAGTCTCCGTTGGACTAGCGGGAGGCCTTTAAGATCCGAGCAGTACTTC
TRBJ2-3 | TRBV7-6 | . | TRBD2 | CASSFLGLAGDTQYF | TGTGCCAGCAGCTTCCTCGGACTAGCGGGAGATACGCAGTATTTT
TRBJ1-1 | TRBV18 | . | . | CASSAVLGDTEAFF | TGTGCCAGCTCAGCGGTCCTGGGGGACACTGAAGCTTTCTTT
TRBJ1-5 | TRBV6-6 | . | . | CASSYSSGSNQPQHF | TGTGCCAGCAGTTACAGCTCTGGGAGCAATCAGCCCCAGCATTTT
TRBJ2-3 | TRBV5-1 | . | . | CASSLVVTITDTQYF | TGCGCCAGCAGCTTGGTTGTCACAATCACAGATACGCAGTATTTT
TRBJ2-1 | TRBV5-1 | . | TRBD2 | CASSLLAGGPNNEQFF | TGCGCCAGTAGCTTGCTAGCGGGAGGGCCGAACAATGAGCAGTTCTTC
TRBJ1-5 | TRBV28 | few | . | CASNPLGGDSNQPQHF | TGTGCCAGCAACCCTCTAGGGGGGGATAGCAATCAGCCCCAGCATTTT
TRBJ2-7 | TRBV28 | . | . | CASSLVGQHYEQYF | TGTGCCAGCAGTTTAGTAGGCCAACACTACGAGCAGTACTTC
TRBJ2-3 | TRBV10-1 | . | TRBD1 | CASSPTTGPDTQYF | TGCGCCAGCAGTCCAACGACAGGGCCAGATACGCAGTATTTT
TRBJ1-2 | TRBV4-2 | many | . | CASSLYGYTF | TGTGCCAGCAGCTTATATGGCTACACCTTC
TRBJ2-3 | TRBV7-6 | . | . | CASSLVWRFLTDTQYF | TGTGCCAGCAGCTTAGTTTGGCGGTTTCTCACAGATACGCAGTATTTT
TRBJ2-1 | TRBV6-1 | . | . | CASNPRGNEQFF | TGTGCCAGCAACCCCAGGGGCAATGAGCAGTTCTTC
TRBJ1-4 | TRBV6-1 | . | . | CASKGPFATNEKLFF | TGTGCCTCTAAGGGCCCTTTTGCAACTAATGAAAAACTGTTTTTT
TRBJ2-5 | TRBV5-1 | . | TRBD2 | CASSLVLAGGGGETQYF | TGCGCCAGCAGCTTGGTTCTAGCGGGAGGAGGTGGGGAGACCCAGTACTTC
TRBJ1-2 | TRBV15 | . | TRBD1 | CATSRDRGLVMYTF | TGTGCCACCAGCAGGGACAGGGGGCTCGTAATGTACACCTTC
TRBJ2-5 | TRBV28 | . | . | CASSFQLVQETQYF | TGTGCCAGCAGTTTTCAACTAGTACAAGAGACCCAGTACTTC
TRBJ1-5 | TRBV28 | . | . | CASSLQGIGNQPQHF | TGTGCCAGCAGTTTACAGGGTATAGGCAATCAGCCCCAGCATTTT
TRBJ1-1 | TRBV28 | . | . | CASSTQQGNTEAFF | TGTGCCAGCAGTACCCAACAGGGGAACACTGAAGCTTTCTTT
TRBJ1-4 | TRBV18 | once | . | CASSPNQENEKLFF | TGTGCCAGCTCACCCAACCAGGAGAATGAAAAACTGTTTTTT
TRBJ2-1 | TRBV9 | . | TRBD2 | CASSPSTVSGSGRDEQFF | TGTGCCAGCAGCCCCTCGACCGTTAGCGGGAGTGGACGGGATGAGCAGTTCTTC
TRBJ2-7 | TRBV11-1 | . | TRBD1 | CASSSLGQAHYEQYF | TGTGCCAGCAGCTCCCTGGGACAGGCTCATTACGAGCAGTACTTC
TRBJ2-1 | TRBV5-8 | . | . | CASSPRGYNEQFF | TGTGCCAGCAGCCCAAGGGGTTACAATGAGCAGTTCTTC
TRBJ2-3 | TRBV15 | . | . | CATEKWGTTDTQYF | TGTGCCACAGAAAAGTGGGGGACCACAGATACGCAGTATTTT
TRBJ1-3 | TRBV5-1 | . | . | CASSLMTPSGNTIYF | TGCGCCAGCAGCTTGATGACACCCTCTGGAAACACCATATATTTT
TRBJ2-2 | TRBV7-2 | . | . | CASSLDQGGTGELFF | TGTGCCAGCAGCTTAGACCAGGGGGGCACCGGGGAGCTGTTTTTT
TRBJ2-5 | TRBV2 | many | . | CASIIIAEETQYF | TGTGCCAGCATAATAATAGCTGAAGAGACCCAGTACTTC
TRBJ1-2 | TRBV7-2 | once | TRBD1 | CASSARTGKVDGYTF | TGTGCCAGCAGCGCCCGGACAGGGAAAGTTGATGGCTACACCTTC
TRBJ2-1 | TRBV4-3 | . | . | CASSPRSGRSSYNEQFF | TGCGCCAGCAGCCCCCGTTCAGGGAGGAGCTCCTACAATGAGCAGTTCTTC